This T cell receptor beta chain was sequenced in a study of CD8+CD57+ T cells in acquired aplastic anemia. Genomic DNA constituted the template upon which TCR beta VDJ and CDR3 profiling was performed. In TCRdb, the reads were re-called with MiXCR into one record per CDR3 protein. The table includes roughly 170,000 distinct CDR3 sequences, 45% to 60% detected once. The germline V gene has CDR1 SGHTS and CDR2 YDEGEE. V shed 4 bases and J shed 4 bases, with 10 bases lying between them. The CDR3 runs to 13 residues. CD8+CD57+ cell expansion had been shown by flow cytometry in patients chosen for sequencing.

The sample consisted of sorted CD4+, CD8+, or CD8+CD57+ T cells (not recorded which) from PBMCs. The gene calls are TRBV5-8 and TRBJ2-3; D perhaps matches TRBD1 (6 bases). The TCR originated in a human donor with aplastic anemia. The CDR3 DNA is TGTGCCAGCAGCGGGGGCGCACCAGATACGCAGTATTTT. It codes for CASSGGAPDTQYF. Complete variable domain (other parts from reference TRBV5-8 and TRBJ2-3): EAGVTQSPTHLIKTRGQQATLRCSPISGHTSVYWYQQALGLGLQFLLWYDEGEERNRGNFPPRFSGRQFPNYSSELNVNALELEDSALYLCASSGGAPDTQYFGPGTRLTVL.